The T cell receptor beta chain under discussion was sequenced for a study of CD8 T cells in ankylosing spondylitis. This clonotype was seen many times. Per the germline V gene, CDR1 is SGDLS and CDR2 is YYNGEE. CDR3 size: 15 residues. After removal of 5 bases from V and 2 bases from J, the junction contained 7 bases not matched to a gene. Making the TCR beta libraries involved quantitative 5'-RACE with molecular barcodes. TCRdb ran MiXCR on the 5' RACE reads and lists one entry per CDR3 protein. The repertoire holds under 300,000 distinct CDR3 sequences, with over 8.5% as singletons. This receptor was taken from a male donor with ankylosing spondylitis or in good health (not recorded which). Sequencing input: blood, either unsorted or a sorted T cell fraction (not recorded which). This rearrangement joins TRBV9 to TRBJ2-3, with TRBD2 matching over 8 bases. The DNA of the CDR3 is TGTGCCAGCAGTTACCGAGCGGGGGCCACAGATACGCAGTATTTT. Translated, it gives CASSYRAGATDTQYF. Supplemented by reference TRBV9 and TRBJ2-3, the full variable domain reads DSGVTQTPKHLITATGQRVTLRCSPRSGDLSVYWYQQSLDQGLQFLIQYYNGEERAKGNILERFSAQQFPDLHSELNLSSLELGDSALYFCASSYRAGATDTQYFGPGTRLTVL.